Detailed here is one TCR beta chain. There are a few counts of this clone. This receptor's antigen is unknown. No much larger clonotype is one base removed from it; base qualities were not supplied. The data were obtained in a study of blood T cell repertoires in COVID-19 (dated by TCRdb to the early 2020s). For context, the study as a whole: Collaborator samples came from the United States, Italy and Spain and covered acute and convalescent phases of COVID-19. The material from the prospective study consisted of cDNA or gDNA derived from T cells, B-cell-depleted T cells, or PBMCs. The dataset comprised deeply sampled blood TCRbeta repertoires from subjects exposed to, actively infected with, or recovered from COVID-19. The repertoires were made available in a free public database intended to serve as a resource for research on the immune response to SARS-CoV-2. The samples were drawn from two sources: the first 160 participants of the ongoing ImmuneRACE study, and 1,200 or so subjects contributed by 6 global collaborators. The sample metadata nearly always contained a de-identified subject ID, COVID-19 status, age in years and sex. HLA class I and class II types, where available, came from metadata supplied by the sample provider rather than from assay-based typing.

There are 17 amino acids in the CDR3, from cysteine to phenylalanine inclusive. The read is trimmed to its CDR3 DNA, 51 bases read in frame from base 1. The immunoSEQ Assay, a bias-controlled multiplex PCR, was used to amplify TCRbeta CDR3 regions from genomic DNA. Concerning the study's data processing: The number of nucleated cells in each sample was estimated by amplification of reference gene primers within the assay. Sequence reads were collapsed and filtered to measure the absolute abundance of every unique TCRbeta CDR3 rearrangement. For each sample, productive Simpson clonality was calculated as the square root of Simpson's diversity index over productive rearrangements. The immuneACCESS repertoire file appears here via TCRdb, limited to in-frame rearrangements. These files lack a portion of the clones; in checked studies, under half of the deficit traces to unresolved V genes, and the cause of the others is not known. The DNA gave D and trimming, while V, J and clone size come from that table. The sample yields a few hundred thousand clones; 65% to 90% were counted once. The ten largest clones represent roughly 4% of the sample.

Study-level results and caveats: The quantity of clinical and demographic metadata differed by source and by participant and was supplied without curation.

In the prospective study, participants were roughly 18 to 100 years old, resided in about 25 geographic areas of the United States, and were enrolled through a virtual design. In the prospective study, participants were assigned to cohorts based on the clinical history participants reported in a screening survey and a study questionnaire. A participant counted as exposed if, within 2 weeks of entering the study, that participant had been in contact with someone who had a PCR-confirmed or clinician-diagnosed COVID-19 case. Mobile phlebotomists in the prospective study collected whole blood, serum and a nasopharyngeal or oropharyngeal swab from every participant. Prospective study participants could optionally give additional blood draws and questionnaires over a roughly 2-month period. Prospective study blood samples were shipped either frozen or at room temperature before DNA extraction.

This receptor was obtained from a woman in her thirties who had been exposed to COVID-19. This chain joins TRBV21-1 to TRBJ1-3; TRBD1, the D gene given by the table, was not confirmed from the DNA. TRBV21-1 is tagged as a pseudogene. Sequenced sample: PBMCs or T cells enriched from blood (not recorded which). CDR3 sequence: CASSKGSRGYIGNTIYF. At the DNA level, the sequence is TGTGCCAGCAGCAAGGGATCAAGGGGGTATATCGGGAACACCATATATTTT.